A selection of T cell receptor beta chains follows, all from one sample in a study of Ad26.COV2.S vaccination and SARS-CoV-2 variants. Profiled with immunoSEQ multiplex PCR; TCRdb holds only in-frame clones, not every one. Of a few hundred thousand clones in the sample, about four fifths were seen once. Sequenced material: peripheral blood, taken in a trial of Ad26.COV2.S vaccine versus placebo. These receptors were taken from a person aged 18-65 years who received the Ad26.COV2.S COVID-19 vaccine or a placebo. Each CDR3 is given with its conserved first and last residue. D genes are given only for firm matches. The listing skips clone size in some rows; elsewhere it reads once, few, many or a size class.

D gene: TRBD1; J gene: TRBJ2-1; clone size: -; V gene: TRBV27; CDR3 DNA: TGTGCCAGCGGCCGGCCGGGACAGGGTTGGCATGAGCAGTTCTTC; CDR3 protein: CASGRPGQGWHEQFF
D gene: TRBD1; J gene: TRBJ1-1; clone size: once; V gene: TRBV19; CDR3 DNA: TGTGCCAGCAAGGGACAGGGGCTTACTAGGAACACTGAAGCTTTCTTT; CDR3 protein: CASKGQGLTRNTEAFF
D gene: -; J gene: TRBJ1-1; clone size: -; V gene: TRBV5-1; CDR3 DNA: TGCGCCAGCAGCTTGGGACTCCAAGGGAGCACTGAAGCTTTCTTT; CDR3 protein: CASSLGLQGSTEAFF
D gene: -; J gene: TRBJ2-7; clone size: -; V gene: TRBV6-2/TRBV6-3; CDR3 DNA: TGTGCCAGCAGTTACCGTGGAGGGTCGGGGTCGTCCTACGAGCAGTACTTC; CDR3 protein: CASSYRGGSGSSYEQYF
D gene: -; J gene: TRBJ2-5; clone size: -; V gene: TRBV18; CDR3 DNA: TGTGCCAGCTCACCCCCAGGAGGGGAGACCCAGTACTTC; CDR3 protein: CASSPPGGETQYF
D gene: -; J gene: TRBJ1-2; clone size: -; V gene: TRBV5-4; CDR3 DNA: TGTGCCAGCTCCCCCGACAGGAACTATGGCTACACCTTC; CDR3 protein: CASSPDRNYGYTF
D gene: -; J gene: TRBJ1-2; clone size: -; V gene: TRBV19; CDR3 DNA: TGTGCCAGTAGTACAGACAGAGGTTGGGACTATGGCTACACCTTC; CDR3 protein: CASSTDRGWDYGYTF
D gene: TRBD1; J gene: TRBJ1-5; clone size: few; V gene: TRBV18; CDR3 DNA: TGTGCCAGCTCACCCCCGGGACAGGGAATGCAGCCCCAGCATTTT; CDR3 protein: CASSPPGQGMQPQHF
D gene: -; J gene: TRBJ2-6; clone size: -; V gene: TRBV5-5; CDR3 DNA: TGTGCCAGCCATGTAATTCTCGCCGGGGCCAACGTCCTGACTTTC; CDR3 protein: CASHVILAGANVLTF
D gene: TRBD2; J gene: TRBJ2-3; clone size: -; V gene: TRBV4-3; CDR3 DNA: TGCGCCAGCAGCCAAGCCCTGCGGGGGTCGATAGATACGCAGTATTTT; CDR3 protein: CASSQALRGSIDTQYF
D gene: TRBD1; J gene: TRBJ1-2; clone size: once; V gene: TRBV11-2; CDR3 DNA: TGTGCCAGCAGCTTAGCCGGGACAGGGGAAACGTATGGCTACACCTTC; CDR3 protein: CASSLAGTGETYGYTF
D gene: -; J gene: TRBJ2-4; clone size: -; V gene: TRBV24-1; CDR3 DNA: TGTGCCACCAGTGATCCCCGAGAGGGGGATAACATTCAGTACTTC; CDR3 protein: CATSDPREGDNIQYF
D gene: -; J gene: TRBJ2-7; clone size: once; V gene: TRBV29-1; CDR3 DNA: TGCAGCGTTGAGAGCTTAGGGGTAGTATACTTC; CDR3 protein: CSVESLGVVYF
D gene: TRBD1; J gene: TRBJ1-4; clone size: -; V gene: TRBV29-1; CDR3 DNA: TGCAGCGCCGGACCTGACAGGGGGCCCGAAAAACTGTTTTTT; CDR3 protein: CSAGPDRGPEKLFF
D gene: TRBD1; J gene: TRBJ1-3; clone size: -; V gene: TRBV3-1/TRBV3-2; CDR3 DNA: TGTGCCAGCAGCCCCTACCGTCGACTTCGGACAGGGGGCAGTGGAAACACCATATATTTT; CDR3 protein: CASSPYRRLRTGGSGNTIYF
D gene: TRBD2; J gene: TRBJ2-5; clone size: -; V gene: TRBV19; CDR3 DNA: TGTGCCAGTGCGCCGGGACTACTCCGGGAGACCCAGTACTTC; CDR3 protein: CASAPGLLRETQYF
D gene: TRBD1; J gene: TRBJ1-2; clone size: -; V gene: TRBV6-5; CDR3 DNA: TGTGCCAGCAGTTTGACAGGGATAACTAGCGGCTACACCTTC; CDR3 protein: CASSLTGITSGYTF
D gene: -; J gene: TRBJ2-3; clone size: -; V gene: TRBV19; CDR3 DNA: TGTGCCAGTAGTATAGCCCCTCCGGGTGCAGATACGCAGTATTTT; CDR3 protein: CASSIAPPGADTQYF
D gene: TRBD2; J gene: TRBJ2-5; clone size: -; V gene: TRBV7-9; CDR3 DNA: TGTGCCAGCAGCTTGGGACTAACACAAGAGACCCAGTACTTC; CDR3 protein: CASSLGLTQETQYF
D gene: -; J gene: TRBJ2-1; clone size: -; V gene: TRBV25-1; CDR3 DNA: TGTGCCAGCAGTGATCGACGTGAGCAGTTCTTC; CDR3 protein: CASSDRREQFF
D gene: TRBD1; J gene: TRBJ1-5; clone size: -; V gene: TRBV18; CDR3 DNA: TGTGCCAGCTCACCCAACCGGGACAGGGGAGGCAATCAGCCCCAGCATTTT; CDR3 protein: CASSPNRDRGGNQPQHF
D gene: TRBD2; J gene: TRBJ2-1; clone size: -; V gene: TRBV10-3; CDR3 DNA: TGTGCCATCAGTGAGCATTCTAGCGGGACAAATGAGCAGTTCTTC; CDR3 protein: CAISEHSSGTNEQFF
D gene: -; J gene: TRBJ2-7; clone size: few; V gene: TRBV5-4; CDR3 DNA: TGTGCCAGCAGCTTGGGGCTGCGAGAGCAGTACTTC; CDR3 protein: CASSLGLREQYF
D gene: -; J gene: TRBJ1-3; clone size: -; V gene: TRBV5-1; CDR3 DNA: TGCGCCAGCAGCAAAGGGGCATCGGGAAACACCATATATTTT; CDR3 protein: CASSKGASGNTIYF
D gene: TRBD2; J gene: TRBJ2-1; clone size: -; V gene: TRBV9; CDR3 DNA: TGTGCCAGCAGCACCGCCCTAGCGGGGTCCTACAATGAGCAGTTCTTC; CDR3 protein: CASSTALAGSYNEQFF
D gene: -; J gene: TRBJ2-7; clone size: -; V gene: TRBV9; CDR3 DNA: TGTGCCAGCAGCCCTGGGGGGGGCGGCCTCTCCTACGAGCAGTACTTC; CDR3 protein: CASSPGGGGLSYEQYF
D gene: -; J gene: TRBJ2-3; clone size: -; V gene: TRBV6-4; CDR3 DNA: TGTGCCAGCAGTAACAGGGAGCCCGATACGCAGTATTTT; CDR3 protein: CASSNREPDTQYF
D gene: -; J gene: TRBJ2-5; clone size: -; V gene: TRBV13; CDR3 DNA: TGTGCCAGCAACCCCAGGGGAGCCCAAGAGACCCAGTACTTC; CDR3 protein: CASNPRGAQETQYF
D gene: -; J gene: TRBJ2-7; clone size: -; V gene: TRBV4-1; CDR3 DNA: TGCGCCAGCAGCCAATGGCTAGCGAGCTACGAGCAGTACTTC; CDR3 protein: CASSQWLASYEQYF
D gene: -; J gene: TRBJ1-1; clone size: -; V gene: TRBV27; CDR3 DNA: TGTGCCAGCAGTTTATCCGGTGTGGACACTGAAGCTTTCTTT; CDR3 protein: CASSLSGVDTEAFF
D gene: TRBD1; J gene: TRBJ2-7; clone size: -; V gene: TRBV9; CDR3 DNA: TGTGCCAGCAGCCCGAGGGGACAGACCCTTCCCTACGAGCAGTACTTC; CDR3 protein: CASSPRGQTLPYEQYF
D gene: TRBD2; J gene: TRBJ2-3; clone size: -; V gene: TRBV25-1; CDR3 DNA: TGTGCCAGCAGTGAATACGGGACTAGGGACCACGATACGCAGTATTTT; CDR3 protein: CASSEYGTRDHDTQYF
D gene: TRBD2; J gene: TRBJ2-7; clone size: once; V gene: TRBV11-2; CDR3 DNA: TGTGCCAGCAGCTCGACGGGGGGGGAGCAGTACTTC; CDR3 protein: CASSSTGGEQYF
D gene: -; J gene: TRBJ2-3; clone size: -; V gene: TRBV7-3; CDR3 DNA: TGTGCCAGCAGCCGAAGGACCAGCACAGATACGCAGTATTTT; CDR3 protein: CASSRRTSTDTQYF
D gene: TRBD1; J gene: TRBJ1-5; clone size: once; V gene: TRBV7-2; CDR3 DNA: TGTGCCAGCAGCCCTAATGTACGGGACAGGGGCCTCCGATGCTTT; CDR3 protein: CASSPNVRDRGLRCF
D gene: -; J gene: TRBJ2-7; clone size: -; V gene: TRBV7-9; CDR3 DNA: TGTGCCAGCAGCCCAAGGGACACTCTCTACGAGCAGTACTTC; CDR3 protein: CASSPRDTLYEQYF
D gene: -; J gene: TRBJ1-2; clone size: -; V gene: TRBV11-2; CDR3 DNA: TGTGCCAGCAGCCCCGGGATCTATGGCTACACCTTC; CDR3 protein: CASSPGIYGYTF
D gene: TRBD1; J gene: TRBJ2-7; clone size: once; V gene: TRBV5-1; CDR3 DNA: TGCGCCAGCAGCTTGGGACAGGGGGGCGAGCAGTACTTC; CDR3 protein: CASSLGQGGEQYF
D gene: TRBD1; J gene: TRBJ2-2; clone size: -; V gene: TRBV3-1/TRBV3-2; CDR3 DNA: TGTGCCAGCAGCCTCCCCGGGACAGGAGGGGGGGAGCTGTTTTTT; CDR3 protein: CASSLPGTGGGELFF
D gene: TRBD2; J gene: TRBJ2-7; clone size: -; V gene: TRBV27; CDR3 DNA: TGTGCCAGCAGTTTACCAAGACCCACTCGCGGGAGGTACGAGCAGTACTTC; CDR3 protein: CASSLPRPTRGRYEQYF
D gene: -; J gene: TRBJ2-7; clone size: -; V gene: TRBV4-3; CDR3 DNA: TGCGCCAGCAGCCAAGAGTCGAGGGGGTGGCTTTTGAAGCAGTACTTC; CDR3 protein: CASSQESRGWLLKQYF
D gene: TRBD2; J gene: TRBJ2-7; clone size: -; V gene: TRBV27; CDR3 DNA: TGTGCCAGCAGTTCAGACCCTAGCGGGGGTTCCTACGAGCAGTACTTC; CDR3 protein: CASSSDPSGGSYEQYF
D gene: -; J gene: TRBJ1-6; clone size: -; V gene: TRBV9; CDR3 DNA: TGTGCCAGCAGCGTAATGCCGGGGAATAATTCACCCCTCCACTTT; CDR3 protein: CASSVMPGNNSPLHF
D gene: -; J gene: TRBJ1-5; clone size: -; V gene: TRBV5-8; CDR3 DNA: TGTGCCAGCAGCTTAAGAGGAAATCAGCCCCAGCATTTT; CDR3 protein: CASSLRGNQPQHF
D gene: -; J gene: TRBJ2-1; clone size: -; V gene: TRBV25-1; CDR3 DNA: TGTGCCAGCAGTTCCTCTTGGGGAGGAAGTGAGCAGTTCTTC; CDR3 protein: CASSSSWGGSEQFF
D gene: -; J gene: TRBJ2-1; clone size: -; V gene: TRBV5-4; CDR3 DNA: TGTGCCAGCAGCTCCGGGACGGGAGAGGGGCTTTATGGGCGGTTCTTC; CDR3 protein: CASSSGTGEGLYGRFF
D gene: -; J gene: TRBJ2-7; clone size: -; V gene: TRBV4-2; CDR3 DNA: TGTGCCAGCAGCCTGGGGGGGACAGAGGACGAGCAGTACTTC; CDR3 protein: CASSLGGTEDEQYF
D gene: -; J gene: TRBJ1-3; clone size: -; V gene: TRBV6-5; CDR3 DNA: TGTGCTCTGCAACCCTTGGCCGGAAACACCATATATTTT; CDR3 protein: CALQPLAGNTIYF
D gene: TRBD2; J gene: TRBJ2-7; clone size: -; V gene: TRBV19; CDR3 DNA: TGTGCCAGTAGCCCCTCGTCGGGGGGCGAGCAGTACTTC; CDR3 protein: CASSPSSGGEQYF
D gene: TRBD2; J gene: TRBJ2-5; clone size: -; V gene: TRBV2; CDR3 DNA: TGTGCCAGCAGTGAATATGAACTAGCGGGGGGCGGGGAGACCCAGTACTTC; CDR3 protein: CASSEYELAGGGETQYF
D gene: TRBD1; J gene: TRBJ1-2; clone size: -; V gene: TRBV11-2; CDR3 DNA: TGTGCCAGCAGCTCAGTGAGGGACAGGGACGGCTACACCTTC; CDR3 protein: CASSSVRDRDGYTF
D gene: -; J gene: TRBJ1-3; clone size: -; V gene: TRBV3-1/TRBV3-2; CDR3 DNA: TGTGCCAGCAGCCGACGGGCGGGGCACACCATATATTTT; CDR3 protein: CASSRRAGHTIYF
D gene: -; J gene: TRBJ2-7; clone size: -; V gene: TRBV29-1; CDR3 DNA: TGCAGCGTCACCCTGTCGGGACGCCGCTCCTACGAGCAGTACTTC; CDR3 protein: CSVTLSGRRSYEQYF
D gene: -; J gene: TRBJ2-7; clone size: -; V gene: TRBV7-2; CDR3 DNA: TGTGCCAGCAGCTTAGTACGCTCGTATCAGTACTTC; CDR3 protein: CASSLVRSYQYF
D gene: -; J gene: TRBJ2-3; clone size: few; V gene: TRBV7-6; CDR3 DNA: TGTGCCAGCAGCTTATTGCCAGGGGGGCCTAGTGGTACAGATACGCAGTATTTT; CDR3 protein: CASSLLPGGPSGTDTQYF